Sequencing of this T cell receptor beta chain was carried out in a study of cytomegalovirus exposure and HLA in healthy donors. Primers: 60 Vbeta forward and 13 Jbeta reverse. Profiled with immunoSEQ multiplex PCR; TCRdb holds only in-frame clones, not every one. The sample includes 150,000 or so clones, 84% of them seen just once. Concerning this clone itself: Its specificity is not known.

Germline assignment: CDR1 MNHNS and CDR2 SASEGT. The CDR3 runs 14 residues. V lost 6 bases and J lost 8; bases outside the gene matches: 6. Findings and limits, study-wide: TCR beta sequences reportedly predicted the HLA-A and HLA-B alleles of most subjects accurately. An analysis that was carried out later associated about 17,000 TCR beta sequences with HLA alleles at 0.05 false discovery rate.

The receptor was derived from a man over 45 in good health and CMV-seropositive. The V call is TRBV6-1, the J call TRBJ1-3, with 11 positions matching TRBD1. Sequencing was done on a sample of PBMCs. In DNA form, the CDR3 reads TGTGCCAGCAGATCGGACAGGGGGCCGTACACCATATATTTT. This sequence encodes CASRSDRGPYTIYF.